The 6 T cell receptor beta chains below come from one sample, sequenced in a study of cytomegalovirus exposure and HLA in healthy donors. Researchers ran the PCR with 60 Vbeta and 13 Jbeta primers. Assay used: immunoSEQ multiplex PCR; TCRdb lists only in-frame clones, some missing. This table holds under 200,000 clones, more than 60% found once. The sequenced material came from PBMCs. Every receptor here comes from a male donor in good health and CMV-seronegative.

This chain joins TRBV4-3 and TRBJ2-7; 13 positions agree with TRBD2. Germline assignment: CDR1 LGHNA and CDR2 YSLEER. J gave up 5 bases and V 4 bases, and 11 bases lay outside the gene matches. CDR3 length equals 17 residues. The CDR3, as DNA: TGCGCCAGCAGCCCAGGACTAGCGGGAGCCGAAGGGGACGAGCAGTACTTC. Translating gives CASSPGLAGAEGDEQYF.

CDR3 sequence reads: CASSSLSQGSTEAFF. DNA for the CDR3: TGCGCCAGCAGCTCGCTTAGTCAGGGGAGCACTGAAGCTTTCTTT. The rearrangement links TRBV5-1 to TRBJ1-1; possible D gene TRBD1, 6 bases. CDR1 and CDR2 from the germline V gene are SGHRS and YFSETQ. The V end was cut by 3 bases, the J end by 4 bases, with 16 bases between. This CDR3 region has 15 residues.

The chain joins TRBV19 to TRBJ1-6, with 9 bases that match TRBD1. In germline, CDR1 is LNHDA, CDR2 SQIVND (reference sequence). This CDR3 contains 14 residues. V lost 5 bases to trimming and J lost 6 bases; unmatched junction nucleotides: 2. CDR3 sequence reads: CASSAGQGNSPLHF. In nucleotides, the CDR3 is TGTGCCAGTAGTGCGGGACAGGGTAATTCACCCCTCCACTTT.

This clone was detected once. J is TRBJ1-4 and V is TRBV15; 8 bases are shared with TRBD1. The length of the CDR3 is 15 residues. With V trimmed by 4 bases and J by 3 bases, 4 bases remained unmatched. CDR1 and CDR2 from the germline V gene are LNHNV and YYDKDF (reference sequence). In DNA form, the CDR3 reads TGTGCCACCAGCAACGAGGACAGGGCTAATGAAAAACTGTTTTTT. Amino acids: CATSNEDRANEKLFF.

This clone was seen a few times. This CDR3 is also generated by other DNA sequences in the sample. This chain uses TRBV6-4 with TRBJ2-3, with 8 bases matching TRBD2. J lost 2 bases, V lost 0 bases, and 1 base had no gene match. The CDR3 is 15 amino acids. Germline V gene data show CDR1 as MRHNA and CDR2 as SNTAGT. CDR3 DNA sequence: TGTGCCAGCAGTGACTCAGCGGGAGCCACAGATACGCAGTATTTT. Translating it yields CASSDSAGATDTQYF.

This chain joins TRBV4-1 and TRBJ1-2; TRBD1 is a possible D gene (5 bases). Germline CDR1 is MGHRA and CDR2 is YSYEKL. The CDR3 totals 15 residues. V lost 0 bases, J lost 4 bases, and 12 bases lay in between. CDR3 nucleotides: TGCGCCAGCAGCCAAGATCTTCAGGGCTCCTATGGCTACACCTTC. Translation: CASSQDLQGSYGYTF.